This T cell receptor beta chain was captured by sequencing in a study of T cells in Graves' hyperthyroidism and ophthalmopathy. Whole-study results and caveats: Researchers report that a 13 V-J model separated ophthalmopathy from stable hyperthyroidism. Model output signaled ophthalmopathy a median around 6.9 months ahead of onset.

The investigators amplified TCR beta CDR3 regions from RNA transcripts. Initially, a first-round RT-PCR of the TCR CDR3 employed the HTBI primer set. From the multiplex PCR reads, TCRdb called clonotypes with MiXCR, one entry per CDR3 protein. The sample shows a few hundred thousand distinct CDR3 sequences, approximately 13% of them seen only once. The study enrolled patients aged 18 to 65 with newly diagnosed hyperthyroidism of under 2 months' duration. With respect to this clonotype: Its antigen is unknown. One junction end does not reproduce the germline sequence, and a read error may be involved.

The CDR3 contains 14 residues. Germline V lookup: CDR1 SSHAT, CDR2 FNYEAQ (reference sequence). Sequenced input: blood. The V and J genes are TRBV7-7 and TRBJ2-2; 10 bases line up with TRBD1. The clonotype was recovered from a woman younger than 35 with Graves' hyperthyroidism. The CDR3 sequence is CASSSTGGHGELFF. The CDR3 DNA follows: TGTGCTAGCAGCTCGACAGGGGGCCACGGGGAGCTGTTTTTT.